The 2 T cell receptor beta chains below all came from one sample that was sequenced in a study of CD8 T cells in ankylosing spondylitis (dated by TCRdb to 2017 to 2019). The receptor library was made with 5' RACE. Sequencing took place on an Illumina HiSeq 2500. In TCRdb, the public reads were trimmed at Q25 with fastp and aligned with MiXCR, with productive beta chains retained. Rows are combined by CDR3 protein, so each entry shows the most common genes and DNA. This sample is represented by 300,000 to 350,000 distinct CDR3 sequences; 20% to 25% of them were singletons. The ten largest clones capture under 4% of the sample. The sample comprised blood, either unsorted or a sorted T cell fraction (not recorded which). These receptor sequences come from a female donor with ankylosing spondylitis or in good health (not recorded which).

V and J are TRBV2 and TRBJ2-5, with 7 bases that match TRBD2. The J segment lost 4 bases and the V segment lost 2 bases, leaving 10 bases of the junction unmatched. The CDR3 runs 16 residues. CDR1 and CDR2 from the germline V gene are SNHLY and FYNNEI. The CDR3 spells CASSEREAGDGETQYF. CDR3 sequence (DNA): TGTGCCAGCAGTGAAAGGGAGGCGGGAGATGGAGAGACCCAGTACTTC.

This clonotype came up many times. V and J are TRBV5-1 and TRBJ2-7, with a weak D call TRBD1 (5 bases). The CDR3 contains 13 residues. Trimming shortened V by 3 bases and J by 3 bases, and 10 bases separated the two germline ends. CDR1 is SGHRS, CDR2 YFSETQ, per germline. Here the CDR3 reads CASSSGRSYEQYF. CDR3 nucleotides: TGCGCCAGCAGCTCAGGGCGGAGCTACGAGCAGTACTTC. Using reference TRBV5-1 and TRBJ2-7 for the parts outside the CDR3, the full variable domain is KAGVTQTPRYLIKTRGQQVTLSCSPISGHRSVSWYQQTPGQGLQFLFEYFSETQRNKGNFPGRFSGRQFSNSRSEMNVSTLELGDSALYLCASSSGRSYEQYFGPGTRLTVT.